What follows are 27 T cell receptor beta chains derived from one specimen sequenced in a study of Graves' ophthalmopathy and Graves' hyperthyroidism. Researchers took RNA transcripts and amplified TCR beta CDR3 regions from them. HTBI primers primed a first-round RT-PCR, and a second-round multiplex PCR followed. TCRdb re-called the multiplex PCR reads with MiXCR, one entry per CDR3 protein. Found here are a few hundred thousand distinct CDR3 sequences, 17% of them singletons; the top ten hold roughly 2.4%. Material: peripheral blood. The receptors derive from an adult woman with stable Graves' hyperthyroidism.

In its sample, this clonotype was seen many times. The chain carries TRBV6-5 and TRBJ1-5; D perhaps matches TRBD1 (5 bases). The germline V and J ends were trimmed by 2 bases and 4 bases, with 12 bases remaining between them. Germline assignment: CDR1 MNHEY and CDR2 SVGAGI. The CDR3 covers 15 residues. The CDR3 here is CASSYPAGLNQPQHF. The CDR3, as DNA: TGTGCCAGCAGTTACCCGGCAGGGCTGAATCAGCCCCAGCATTTT.

This clonotype was observed many times. The chain couples TRBV20-1 to TRBJ2-7; 9 nucleotides agree with TRBD1. The CDR3 loop spans 15 amino acids. Germline V gene lookup returns CDR1 DFQATT and CDR2 SNEGSKA (reference sequence). The trim removed 5 bases at V and 5 bases at J, leaving 13 bases unmatched. Here the CDR3 reads CSAEDSGTGLNEQYF. CDR3 nucleotide sequence: TGCAGTGCTGAGGACTCCGGGACAGGGCTAAACGAGCAGTACTTC.

The CDR3 nucleotides are TGTGCCACCAGTGATGACAACAGGGCCGGCGCGTTCCATGGCTACACCTTC. The encoded protein is CATSDDNRAGAFHGYTF. The chain joins TRBV24-1 to TRBJ1-2; D possibly corresponds to TRBD1 (6 bases). The CDR3 extends over 17 amino acids. V dropped 3 bases and J dropped 6 bases, with 22 bases sitting between them. CDR1 KGHDR and CDR2 SFDVKD come from the germline V gene.

This clonotype was counted many times. This chain links TRBV28 with TRBJ2-7; possibly TRBD2 for D (6 bases). V lost 8 bases and J 4 bases, leaving 18 bases between the germline ends. The length of the CDR3 is 14 residues. Looked up from germline, CDR1 is MDHEN and CDR2 is SYDVKM. The CDR3 nucleotides are TGTGCCAGCGTTGACGGGGGATGGCCTTACGAGCAGTACTTC. This sequence encodes CASVDGGWPYEQYF. The full variable domain, with the rest looked up from reference TRBV28 and TRBJ2-7, is DVKVTQSSRYLVKRTGEKVFLECVQDMDHENMFWYRQDPGLGLRLIYFSYDVKMKEKGDIPEGYSVSREKKERFSLILESASTNQTSMYLCASVDGGWPYEQYFGPGTRLTVT.

This clonotype was seen ten or more times. The gene calls are TRBV30 and TRBJ2-4; maybe TRBD2 (5 bases). CDR3 size: 16 residues. Between the trimmed V and J ends, which lost 0 bases and 1 base, there was a span of 13 bases. Germline assignment: CDR1 GTSNPN and CDR2 SVGIG (reference sequence). CDR3 DNA sequence: TGTGCCTGGAGTGTAGAGGGTACTTGGGCCAAAAACATTCAGTACTTC. It is translated as CAWSVEGTWAKNIQYF.

The table lists this clonotype with many counts. This chain connects TRBV10-3 to TRBJ2-7; D possibly corresponds to TRBD2 (5 bases). This CDR3 region has 12 residues. Trimming took off 6 bases at V and 0 bases at J, with 6 bases between the two ends. In germline, CDR1 is ENHRY, CDR2 SYGVKD. In nucleotides, the CDR3 is TGTGCCATCAGAAGCGGCTCCTACGAGCAGTACTTC. It is translated as CAIRSGSYEQYF.

This clonotype was counted at least ten times. The CDR3 DNA is TGCAGTGCTAGAGAGTTGGGGACCCAGTACTTC. Encoded protein: CSARELGTQYF. The chain couples TRBV20-1 to TRBJ2-5; no clear D. This CDR3 is built from 11 residues. Per the germline V gene, CDR1 is DFQATT and CDR2 is SNEGSKA (reference sequence). V lost 0 bases and J lost 7, with 6 bases in between.

This clonotype came up many times. V gene TRBV29-1 combines with J gene TRBJ2-7; the match to TRBD1 covers 8 bases. This CDR3 spans 12 amino acids. V trimming: 5 bases; J trimming: 8 bases; junction bases outside the gene matches: 8. Germline CDR1 and CDR2: SQVTM and ANQGSEA. The CDR3 DNA reads TGCAGCGTTTTGGACAGGGCCCAGAAGCAGTACTTC. It yields the protein CSVLDRAQKQYF.

This clonotype came up a few times. In DNA form, the CDR3 reads TGTGCCAGCAGTCCCACAGGGCGCAAAAATTCACCCCTCCACTTT. Its protein is CASSPTGRKNSPLHF. The rearrangement joins TRBV12-3 or TRBV12-4 to TRBJ1-6, with TRBD1 as a possible D gene (6 bases). This CDR3 has 15 amino acids. V was pared by 5 bases and J by 7 bases, with 15 bases between.

This clonotype was recorded at least ten times. The rearrangement uses TRBV12-3 or TRBV12-4 and TRBJ1-1; 7 bases fit TRBD1. The CDR3 has 13 residues. V dropped 6 bases and J dropped 6; count of bases not matched to a gene: 7. The CDR3 DNA is TGTGCCAGCAGAGGGGACAGTCCTCCTGAAGCTTTCTTT. Amino acid sequence: CASRGDSPPEAFF.

This clonotype was recorded many times. The V and J genes are TRBV19 and TRBJ1-1, with D unclear. Trimming removed 3 bases from V and 7 bases from J, with 9 bases in between. The CDR3 totals 12 residues. Germline loops: CDR1 LNHDA, CDR2 SQIVND (reference sequence). CDR3 coding DNA: TGTGCCAGTAGTATGGTGGCAGGTGAAGCTTTCTTT. This encodes CASSMVAGEAFF.

Many counts were recorded for this clonotype. CDR3 sequence: CASSFSLMDGQPQHF. CDR3 bases: TGTGCCAGCAGCTTCTCCTTAATGGATGGTCAGCCCCAGCATTTT. The chain joins TRBV7-8 to TRBJ1-5; D unclear. Germline CDR1 is SGHVS and CDR2 is FQNEAQ. The ends were cut back, 3 bases at V and 6 bases at J, with 15 bases in the middle. The CDR3 contains 15 residues.

This clonotype came up many times. This chain links TRBV6-6 with TRBJ1-1; 9 bases line up with TRBD1. The germline CDR1 and CDR2 sequences are MNHNY and SVGAGI (reference sequence). This CDR3 region has 14 residues. The V gene end was trimmed by 4 bases and the J gene end by 1 base; junction bases not matched to a gene: 1. The CDR3 reads CASSSDRGNTEAFF. Here the CDR3 DNA reads TGTGCCAGCAGTTCGGACAGGGGGAACACTGAAGCTTTCTTT.

This clonotype was picked up many times. The chain uses TRBV4-2 and TRBJ1-2; 10 bases map to TRBD1. Germline CDR1 is LGHNA and CDR2 is YNFKEQ. Trimming removed 4 bases from V and 3 bases from J; junction bases left unmatched: 8. This CDR3 contains 16 residues. The CDR3 is CASSLAAGTGDYGYTF. CDR3 DNA sequence: TGTGCCAGCAGCCTTGCAGCCGGGACAGGGGACTATGGCTACACCTTC.

Many counts were recorded for this clonotype. J is TRBJ2-4 and V is TRBV5-4, with TRBD2 identical over 10 bases. The V gene end was trimmed by 2 bases and the J gene end by 4 bases; junction bases not matched to a gene: 12. The V gene's germline CDR1 is SGHNT and CDR2 YYREEE (reference sequence). There are 18 residues in the CDR3. The CDR3, as DNA: TGTGCCAGCAGCTTTCGCCCCGCAGCGGGAGGGGAGAAAAACATTCAGTACTTC. This sequence encodes CASSFRPAAGGEKNIQYF.

The sample holds many counts of this clonotype. The V call is TRBV4-1, the J call TRBJ2-7, with TRBD1 matching over 7 bases. CDR3 length: 14 amino acids. The V gene end was trimmed by 3 bases and the J gene end by 3 bases; junction bases not matched to a gene: 5. Germline loops: CDR1 MGHRA, CDR2 YSYEKL. The CDR3 here is CASSQMTGNYEQYF. The CDR3 coding sequence is TGCGCCAGCAGCCAGATGACAGGGAACTACGAGCAGTACTTC.

The rearrangement uses TRBV7-3 and TRBJ1-1, with a possible D match to TRBD1 (5 bases). The germline V and J ends were trimmed by 1 base and 5 bases, with 14 bases remaining between them. Per germline, CDR1 SGHTA and CDR2 FQGTGA. CDR3 length equals 15 residues. CDR3 DNA: TGTGCCAGCAGCTTAATCGGGAGGGGCTGGACTGAAGCTTTCTTT. Translated, it gives CASSLIGRGWTEAFF.

The rearrangement joins TRBV11-3 to TRBJ1-1; no firm D call. From germline, CDR1 is SGHNT and CDR2 YENEEA. V was shortened by 2 bases and J by 8 bases, with 6 bases between the two germline ends. The CDR3 is made up of 11 amino acids. CDR3: CASSLFDEAFF. CDR3 sequence (DNA): TGTGCCAGCAGCTTATTCGACGAAGCTTTCTTT.

This chain connects TRBV6-5 to TRBJ1-1; unclear D gene. Germline CDR1 is MNHEY and CDR2 is SVGAGI. V dropped 1 base and J dropped 11 bases, with 14 bases sitting between them. The CDR3 has 13 residues. The DNA of the CDR3 is TGTGCCAGCAGTTACTATGACTCTGGGGTCGCTTTCTTT. Amino acid sequence: CASSYYDSGVAFF.

In its sample, this clonotype was seen many times. The V call is TRBV7-2, the J call TRBJ2-7, with 7 bases that match TRBD1. With 0 bases clipped from V and 1 base from J, the junction kept 12 bases outside the gene matches. This CDR3 has 18 residues. Looked up from germline, CDR1 is SGHTA and CDR2 is FQGNSA. The CDR3 is CASSLAGQYKYGSYEQYF. The CDR3 DNA sequence: TGTGCCAGCAGCTTAGCGGGACAGTACAAGTATGGGTCCTACGAGCAGTACTTC.

On this clonotype: A read error may be the cause here, since a much bigger clone is one base away. This chain connects TRBV11-1 to TRBJ2-7; 8 bases map to TRBD1. This CDR3 has 17 residues. Trimming took 5 bases from V and 3 from J; bases not matched to a gene: 15. The germline CDR1 and CDR2 sequences are SGHAT and FQDESV (reference sequence). CDR3 nucleotides: TGTGCCAGCAGCCCGCCCAGGACAGGGCGGGGCTTCTACGAGCAGTACTTC. It yields the protein CASSPPRTGRGFYEQYF.

This clonotype was seen more than once but under ten times. This could be a read error, since a much larger clone is one nucleotide away. The CDR3 nucleotides read TGTGCCAGTATTTCTCCGGGACAGGACGAGGGGTACTTC. Translated: CASISPGQDEGYF. This chain joins TRBV19 and TRBJ2-5, with 8 bases fitting TRBD1. Germline V gene sequence: CDR1 LNHDA, CDR2 SQIVND (reference sequence). The trim removed 7 bases at V and 13 bases at J, leaving 14 bases unmatched. The CDR3 has 13 amino acids. The variable domain in full, with the rest retrieved from reference TRBV19 and TRBJ2-5, is DGGITQSPKYLFRKEGQNVTLSCEQNLNHDAMYWYRQDPGQGLRLIYYSQIVNDFQKGDIAEGYSVSREKKESFPLTVTSAQKNPTAFYLCASISPGQDEGYFGPGTRLLVL.

The sample holds many counts of this clonotype. The chain is built from TRBV6-1 and TRBJ2-5; D possibly uses TRBD1 or TRBD2 (5 bases each). V was clipped by 5 bases and J by 0 bases, with 19 bases between them. The CDR3 runs 17 residues. Germline lookup yields CDR1 MNHNS and CDR2 SASEGT. CDR3 in amino acids: CASSKAILDRNQETQYF. Written as DNA, the CDR3 is TGTGCCAGCAGTAAGGCGATACTAGACAGAAACCAAGAGACCCAGTACTTC.

This clonotype has at least ten counts. The V call is TRBV4-1, the J call TRBJ2-7; D may match TRBD1 or TRBD2 (5 bases each). The germline gives CDR1 MGHRA, CDR2 YSYEKL. The CDR3 consists of 14 residues. The V and J ends lost 1 base and 6 bases respectively, with 13 bases between them. This chain's CDR3 is CASSQAVEGIEQYF. CDR3 nucleotide sequence: TGCGCCAGCAGCCAAGCGGTCGAGGGGATCGAGCAGTACTTC.

This clonotype came up many times. This may be a read error: a much more frequent sequence differs by one nucleotide. The chain uses TRBV7-2 and TRBJ1-5; D not resolved. Germline V CDR1 and CDR2: SGHTA, FQGNSA. The germline V and J ends were trimmed by 7 bases and 2 bases, with 6 bases remaining between them. The CDR3 spans 12 residues. CDR3 residues: CASNRGNQPQHF. As DNA, the CDR3 is TGTGCCAGCAATCGGGGCAATCAGCCCCAGCATTTT.

This clonotype has only a few counts. The gene calls are TRBV2 and TRBJ1-5, with TRBD1 matching over 7 bases. Germline assignment: CDR1 SNHLY and CDR2 FYNNEI. CDR3 length: 15 residues. With V trimmed by 1 base and J by 5 bases, 5 bases remained unmatched. DNA of the CDR3: TGTGCCAGCAGTGAAGGAGTAGGGGGCTATCAGCCCCAGCATTTT. It codes for CASSEGVGGYQPQHF. The variable domain in full, completed from reference TRBV2 and TRBJ1-5, reads EPEVTQTPSHQVTQMGQEVILRCVPISNHLYFYWYRQILGQKVEFLVSFYNNEISEKSEIFDDQFSVERPDGSNFTLKIRSTKLEDSAMYFCASSEGVGGYQPQHFGDGTRLSIL.

In this sample, this clonotype turned up many times. The V and J genes are TRBV19 and TRBJ1-3; D ambiguous. CDR3 length: 17 amino acids. Germline CDR1 is LNHDA and CDR2 is SQIVND (reference sequence). V was cut by 3 bases and J by 0 bases, with 15 bases left in between. In nucleotides, the CDR3 is TGTGCCAGTAGTATGTGGCGCCGGACCGTCTCTGGAAACACCATATATTTT. As protein: CASSMWRRTVSGNTIYF.